Listed below are T cell receptor beta chains from one sample, sequenced in a study of shared clonotypes between healthy human individuals. The protocol was immunoSEQ multiplex PCR, while the TCRdb copy is restricted to in-frame clones and leaves out a portion. Of 2 million to 3 million clones in the sample, 93% were seen once. Material for sequencing was naive CD4+ T cells from PBMCs. Every receptor here comes from a man between 18 and 29 years old in good health. Some clones in this sample may be carry-over from other donors' samples. CDR3s leave out the opening cysteine and the closing phenylalanine or tryptophan. Fields, in order: J gene, clone size, D gene, V gene, CDR3 protein. A D gene is named only where the DNA matches it firmly. A clone size is listed for some rows: how often the clone was seen (once, few, many), or a class if it is expanded.

TRBJ2-3 . . TRBV6-5 ASRIGVGTDTQY
TRBJ2-1 . . TRBV19 ASSPSRGGGSYNEQF
TRBJ1-1 . . TRBV10-3 AIGISPTEAF
TRBJ1-1 . . TRBV7-2 ASSQWGLNTEAF
TRBJ2-6 . TRBD1 TRBV9 ASSVRDRPSGANVLT
TRBJ1-2 . . TRBV7-6 ASSLRTVDPNGYT
TRBJ1-4 . TRBD1 TRBV7-7 ASSPGTGKSNEKLF
TRBJ2-3 . TRBD2 TRBV2 ASSQGLAGTDTQY
TRBJ2-7 once . TRBV5-1 ASSLAGTSYEQY
TRBJ1-2 once . TRBV4-2 ASKAIDYGYT
TRBJ2-6 . . TRBV15 ATTWASGANVLT
TRBJ2-1 . TRBD1 TRBV28 ASSPGGSSYNEQF
TRBJ2-3 . TRBD2 TRBV19 ASSIRAGGKADTQY
TRBJ1-4 . . TRBV6-6 ASSYIGGRVGEKLF
TRBJ2-1 . TRBD2 TRBV6-5 ASGKGLADYNEQF
TRBJ2-1 . TRBD2 TRBV11-3 ASSLTSGSSSYNEQF
TRBJ2-4 . . TRBV4-1 ASSQVGKAKNIQY
TRBJ2-7 . . TRBV5-1 ASSLLTGSTYEQY
TRBJ1-5 . TRBD1 TRBV5-1 ASSLGSGGSQPQH
TRBJ2-3 . TRBD2 TRBV15 ATSRTGLAAGSQY
TRBJ1-2 . . TRBV6-1 ASSEVGGSNYGYT
TRBJ2-7 once TRBD2 TRBV25-1 ASSRLAGASYEQY
TRBJ2-7 . . TRBV4-2 ASSQEGVYEQY
TRBJ1-2 . . TRBV5-1 ASSPLAGQNYGYT
TRBJ1-5 . TRBD1 TRBV19 ASSSRQGPQPQH
TRBJ1-2 . TRBD1 TRBV6-1 ASSGDRGYGYT
TRBJ2-7 . TRBD2 TRBV5-1 ASSWTSGPYEQY
TRBJ2-3 . TRBD2 TRBV7-2 ASSGLAGVADTQY
TRBJ2-5 . . TRBV28 ASSKTPGAVRETQY